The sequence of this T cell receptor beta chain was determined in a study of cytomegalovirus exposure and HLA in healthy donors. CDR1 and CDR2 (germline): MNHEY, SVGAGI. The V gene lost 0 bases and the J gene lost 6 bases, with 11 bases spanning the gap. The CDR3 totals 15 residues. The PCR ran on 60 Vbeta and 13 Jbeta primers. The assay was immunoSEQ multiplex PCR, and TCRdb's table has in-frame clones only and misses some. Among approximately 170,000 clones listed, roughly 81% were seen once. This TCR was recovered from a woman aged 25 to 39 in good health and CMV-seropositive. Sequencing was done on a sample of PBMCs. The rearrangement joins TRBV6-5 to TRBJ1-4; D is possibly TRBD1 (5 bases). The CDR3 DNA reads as TGTGCCAGCAGTTACTCCGGGTCGGGGGATGAAAAACTGTTTTTT. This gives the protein CASSYSGSGDEKLFF.